This TCR beta chain was captured in a study of blood T cell repertoires in COVID-19. Study-level information: PBMCs, B-cell-depleted T cells, or T cells were the source of the cDNA or gDNA that made up the material.

CDR1 MGHDK and CDR2 SYGVNS come from the germline V gene. There are 14 residues in the CDR3. J was trimmed by 4 bases and V by 6 bases; bases with no gene match: 7. In the authors' methods: Scientists estimated how many nucleated cells there were by amplifying reference gene primers. Some clones are missing from TCRdb's copy, which holds only in-frame ones; the method was immunoSEQ multiplex PCR. V and J calls plus clone size are reproduced from that table; the DNA served to infer D and trimming. The sample has roughly 250,000 clones; roughly 80% are singletons. This sequence originates from an elderly woman with active or convalescent COVID-19. The sample comprised peripheral blood. The J gene is TRBJ2-5, the V gene TRBV25-1, with 8 bases aligning to TRBD1. The CDR3 bases are TGTGCCAGCAGACGAGGACAGGGTCGAGAGACCCAGTACTTC. This codes for CASRRGQGRETQYF.